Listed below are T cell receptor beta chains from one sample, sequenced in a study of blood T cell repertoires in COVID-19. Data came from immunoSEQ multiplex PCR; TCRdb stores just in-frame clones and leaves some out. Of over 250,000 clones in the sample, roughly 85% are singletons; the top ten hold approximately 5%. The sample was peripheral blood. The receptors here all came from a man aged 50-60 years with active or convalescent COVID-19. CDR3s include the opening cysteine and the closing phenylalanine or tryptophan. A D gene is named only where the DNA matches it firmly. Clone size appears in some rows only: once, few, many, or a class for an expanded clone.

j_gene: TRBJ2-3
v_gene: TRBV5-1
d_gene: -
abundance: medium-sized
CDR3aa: CASSWEVTDTQYF
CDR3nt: TGCGCCAGCAGCTGGGAGGTCACAGATACGCAGTATTTT

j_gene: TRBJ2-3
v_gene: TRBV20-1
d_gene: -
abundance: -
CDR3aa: CSASRGDTQYF
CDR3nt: TGCAGTGCTAGTAGGGGGGATACGCAGTATTTT

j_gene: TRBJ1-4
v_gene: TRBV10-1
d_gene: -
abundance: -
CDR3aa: CPQTRTGTRNNEKLFF
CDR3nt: TGCCCCCAAACTAGAACCGGGACTCGGAATAATGAAAAACTGTTTTTT

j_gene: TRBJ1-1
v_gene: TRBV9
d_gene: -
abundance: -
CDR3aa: CASSRTAGVVNEAFF
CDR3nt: TGTGCCAGCAGCCGAACGGCGGGGGTCGTTAATGAAGCTTTCTTT

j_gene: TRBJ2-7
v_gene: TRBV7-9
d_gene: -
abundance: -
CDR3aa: CASSLTRGLVAVSYEQYF
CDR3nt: TGTGCCAGCAGCCTCACTCGCGGGTTGGTAGCGGTCTCCTACGAGCAGTACTTC

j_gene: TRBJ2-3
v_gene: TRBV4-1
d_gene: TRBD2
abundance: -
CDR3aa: CASSQARASGLTDTQYF
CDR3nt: TGCGCCAGCAGCCAGGCCCGGGCTAGCGGGCTCACAGATACGCAGTATTTT

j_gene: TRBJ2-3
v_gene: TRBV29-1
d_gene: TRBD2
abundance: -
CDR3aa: CSVQRGTSGADTQYF
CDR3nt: TGCAGCGTGCAGCGGGGGACTAGCGGGGCAGATACGCAGTATTTT

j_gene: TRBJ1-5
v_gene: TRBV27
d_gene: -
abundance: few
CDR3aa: CASSPTTGQPQHF
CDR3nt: TGTGCCAGCAGTCCCACCACAGGTCAGCCCCAGCATTTT

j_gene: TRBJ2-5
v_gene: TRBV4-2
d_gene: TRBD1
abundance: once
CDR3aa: CASSQTGGTVSLETQYF
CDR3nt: TGTGCCAGCAGCCAAACAGGGGGCACCGTGTCTCTGGAGACCCAGTACTTC

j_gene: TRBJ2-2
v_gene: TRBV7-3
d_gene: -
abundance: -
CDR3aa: CASSPRGTRLSTGELFF
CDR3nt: TGTGCCAGCAGCCCCAGGGGGACTAGGCTGTCCACCGGGGAGCTGTTTTTT

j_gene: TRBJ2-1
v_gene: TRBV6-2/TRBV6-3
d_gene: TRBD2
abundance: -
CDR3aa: CASSYASGNEQFF
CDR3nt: TGTGCCAGCAGTTACGCTAGCGGGAATGAGCAGTTCTTC

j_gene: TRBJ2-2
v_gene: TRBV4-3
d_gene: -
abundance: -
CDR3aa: CASSQDGGAGELFF
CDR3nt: TGCGCCAGCAGCCAAGATGGGGGGGCTGGGGAGCTGTTTTTT

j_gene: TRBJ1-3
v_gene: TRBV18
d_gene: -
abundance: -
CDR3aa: CASYQFGVNTIYF
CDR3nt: TGTGCCAGCTACCAATTCGGGGTAAACACCATATATTTT

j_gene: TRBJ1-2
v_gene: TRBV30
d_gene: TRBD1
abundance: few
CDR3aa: CAWSVTGEATF
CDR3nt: TGTGCCTGGAGTGTGACAGGGGAGGCTACCTTC

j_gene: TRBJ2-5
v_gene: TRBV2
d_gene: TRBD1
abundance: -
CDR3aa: CASSDRGQSQETQYF
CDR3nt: TGTGCCAGCAGCGATAGGGGGCAGTCCCAAGAGACCCAGTACTTC

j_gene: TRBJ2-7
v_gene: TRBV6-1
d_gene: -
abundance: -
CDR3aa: CASSERGTGAYEQYF
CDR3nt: TGTGCCAGCAGTGAAAGGGGGACCGGGGCCTACGAGCAGTACTTC

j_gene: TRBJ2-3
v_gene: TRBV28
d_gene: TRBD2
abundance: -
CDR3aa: CASSIWTSDVDTQYF
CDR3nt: TGTGCCAGCAGCATCTGGACTAGTGACGTGGATACGCAGTATTTT

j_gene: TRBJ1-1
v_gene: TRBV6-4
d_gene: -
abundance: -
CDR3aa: CASSDSSWNTEAFF
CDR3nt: TGTGCCAGCAGTGACTCGTCCTGGAACACTGAAGCTTTCTTT